This is a list of T cell receptor beta chains from one sample in a study of tumor-infiltrating lymphocytes in oesophageal squamous cell carcinoma. TCRdb redid the calling of the PCR reads with MiXCR, one entry per CDR3 protein. The sample lists about 17,000 distinct CDR3 sequences; around 45% were seen once. What was sequenced was normal esophageal tissue next to the tumor. The receptors derive from a female donor with esophageal squamous cell carcinoma. Each CDR3 is given with its conserved first and last residue. Each record gives: clone size, D gene, V gene, J gene, CDR3 protein, CDR3 DNA. The D gene is left open where the match is weak. The size entry is marked missing in some rows and otherwise reads once, few, many or a size class.

-	TRBD1	TRBV11-2	TRBJ2-5	CASDSGTGGHNEQYF	TGTGCCAGCGACTCCGGGACAGGGGGCCACAATGAGCAGTACTTC
many	-	TRBV28	TRBJ2-3	CASIRGGTDTQYF	TGTGCCAGCATAAGAGGGGGCACAGATACGCAGTATTTT
-	TRBD2	TRBV12-3/TRBV12-4	TRBJ2-1	CASSSWGVGLDPFF	TGTGCCAGCAGTTCCTGGGGGGTCGGACTAGATCCGTTCTTC
-	-	TRBV28	TRBJ2-7	CASSLELIQGNSYEQYF	TGTGCCAGCAGTTTGGAACTTATTCAGGGGAACTCCTACGAGCAGTACTTC
many	-	TRBV10-1	TRBJ2-2	CASSPQRATGELFF	TGCGCCAGCAGTCCCCAGCGAGCCACCGGGGAGCTGTTTTTT
few	-	TRBV7-6	TRBJ1-6	CASSANSYNSPLHF	TGTGCCAGCAGCGCTAACTCCTATAATTCACCCCTCCACTTC
-	-	TRBV7-9	TRBJ1-2	CASSPGNYGYTF	TGTGCCAGCAGCCCGGGGAACTATGGCTACACCTTC
many	-	TRBV19	TRBJ2-3	CASSTGLHTDTQYF	TGTGCCAGTAGTACAGGTTTGCACACAGATACGCAGTATTTT
-	-	TRBV7-8	TRBJ2-7	CASSLSLSSLYEQYF	TGTGCCAGCAGCTTGTCCCTTAGTAGTCTTTACGAGCAGTACTTC
many	-	TRBV28	TRBJ1-2	CASRRQFYGYTF	TGTGCCAGCAGACGACAGTTCTATGGCTACACCTTC
few	-	TRBV7-6	TRBJ2-4	CASSLIGGGFAKNIQYF	TGTGCCAGCAGCTTAATCGGGGGTGGGTTTGCCAAAAACATTCAGTACTTC
-	-	TRBV12-3/TRBV12-4	TRBJ1-2	CATLRTIEGYTF	TGTGCCACTCTCCGGACGATCGAGGGCTACACCTTC
large	TRBD2	TRBV7-2	TRBJ2-1	CASSLRGGHEQFF	TGTGCCAGCAGCTTAAGGGGAGGGCATGAGCAGTTCTTC
-	TRBD1	TRBV7-6	TRBJ2-1	CASSLGTGICNEQFF	TGTGCCAGCAGCTTAGGGACAGGGATCTGCAATGAGCAGTTCTTC
many	-	TRBV6-1	TRBJ1-4	CASTDPAGHNEKLFF	TGTGCCAGCACCGACCCGGCAGGCCATAATGAAAAACTGTTTTTT
few	TRBD2	TRBV12-3/TRBV12-4	TRBJ2-1	CASRGRPGTSGISYNEQFF	TGTGCCAGCAGAGGCCGGCCTGGGACTAGCGGGATCTCCTACAATGAGCAGTTCTTC
-	-	TRBV7-3	TRBJ2-1	CASSLQGTSNSPLHF	TGTGCCAGCAGCTTACAGGGTACATCTAATTCACCCCTCCACTTC
medium-sized	TRBD1	TRBV7-2	TRBJ1-4	CASSPRDRGRVGEKLFF	TGTGCCAGCAGCCCCCGGGACAGGGGGCGAGTCGGGGAAAAACTGTTTTTT
-	-	TRBV7-8	TRBJ2-7	CASSPEDEAYEQYF	TGTGCCAGCAGCCCCGAGGACGAGGCCTACGAGCAGTACTTC
-	-	TRBV24-1	TRBJ2-1	CATSGAVGEQFF	TGTGCCACCAGTGGGGCGGTGGGGGAGCAGTTCTTC
-	-	TRBV2	TRBJ2-7	CASSDPGGESTYEQYF	TGTGCCAGCAGTGACCCGGGCGGGGAATCGACCTACGAGCAGTACTTC